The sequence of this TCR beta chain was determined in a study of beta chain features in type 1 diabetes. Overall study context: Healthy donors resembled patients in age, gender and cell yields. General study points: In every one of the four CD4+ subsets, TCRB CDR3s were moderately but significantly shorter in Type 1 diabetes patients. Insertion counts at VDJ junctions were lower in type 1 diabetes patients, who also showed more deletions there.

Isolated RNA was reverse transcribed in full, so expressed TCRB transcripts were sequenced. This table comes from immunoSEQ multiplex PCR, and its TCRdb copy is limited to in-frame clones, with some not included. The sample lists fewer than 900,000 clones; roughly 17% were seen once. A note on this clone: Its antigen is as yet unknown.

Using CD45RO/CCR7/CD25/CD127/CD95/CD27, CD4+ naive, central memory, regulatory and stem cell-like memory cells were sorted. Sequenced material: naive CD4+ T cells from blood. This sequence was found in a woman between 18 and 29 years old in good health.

The CDR3 region has the DNA TGTGCCAGCAGCTTAATTGGGTCCCCCACGACAGATACGCAGTATTTT. This translates into CASSLIGSPTTDTQYF. The rearrangement links TRBV11-2 to TRBJ2-3, with D unclear. This CDR3 contains 16 residues. The germline V gene has CDR1 SGHAT and CDR2 FQNNGV. V was pared by 2 bases and J by 3 bases, with 15 bases between.